Each of the 17 T cell receptor beta chains below was sequenced from the same sample in a study of cytomegalovirus exposure and HLA in healthy donors. The primer mix had 60 Vbeta and 13 Jbeta primers. Sequenced by immunoSEQ multiplex PCR; TCRdb stores in-frame clones only, minus some. The data contain 120,000 to 150,000 clones, about two thirds of them singletons. Sequenced input: PBMCs. These receptors all come from a man between 35 and 55 years old in good health and CMV-seronegative.

The gene calls are TRBV14 and TRBJ2-1, with TRBD1 identical over 8 bases. CDR3 size: 15 residues. The V and J ends lost 1 base and 6 bases, in that order; junction bases with no gene match: 5. In germline, CDR1 is SGHDN, CDR2 FVKESK. CDR3 residues: CASSQGQGRRNEQFF. The CDR3 nucleotides read TGTGCCAGCAGCCAAGGACAGGGGCGTCGCAATGAGCAGTTCTTC.

V usage is TRBV5-1 and J usage is TRBJ2-1; 7 bases line up with TRBD2. The J segment lost 0 bases and the V segment lost 2 bases, leaving 5 bases of the junction unmatched. The CDR3 covers 16 residues. Germline lookup yields CDR1 SGHRS and CDR2 YFSETQ. As DNA, the CDR3 is TGCGCCAGCAGCTTCGGACTAGTGGTCTCCTACAATGAGCAGTTCTTC. Its protein is CASSFGLVVSYNEQFF. Together with reference TRBV5-1 and TRBJ2-1, the CDR3 gives the full variable domain: KAGVTQTPRYLIKTRGQQVTLSCSPISGHRSVSWYQQTPGQGLQFLFEYFSETQRNKGNFPGRFSGRQFSNSRSEMNVSTLELGDSALYLCASSFGLVVSYNEQFFGPGTRLTVL.

The rearrangement uses TRBV28 and TRBJ1-4, with unresolved D. This CDR3 region has 16 residues. Germline V gene sequence: CDR1 MDHEN, CDR2 SYDVKM. Trimming took off 1 base at V and 0 bases at J, with 9 bases between the two ends. The CDR3 sequence: CASSLLIQATNEKLFF. The CDR3 DNA is TGTGCCAGCAGTTTATTAATCCAGGCAACTAATGAAAAACTGTTTTTT. Looking up the rest from reference TRBV28 and TRBJ1-4 gives the full variable domain: DVKVTQSSRYLVKRTGEKVFLECVQDMDHENMFWYRQDPGLGLRLIYFSYDVKMKEKGDIPEGYSVSREKKERFSLILESASTNQTSMYLCASSLLIQATNEKLFFGSGTQLSVL.

The chain uses TRBV7-9 and TRBJ1-1, with 7 bases identical to TRBD1. J lost 7 bases, V lost 3 bases, and 5 bases had no gene match. The CDR3 loop spans 13 amino acids. Germline assignment: CDR1 SEHNR and CDR2 FQNEAQ (reference sequence). CDR3 in DNA: TGTGCCAGCAGCTTGGAAGGGGGCCGTGAAGCTTTCTTT. This codes for CASSLEGGREAFF.

The CDR3 loop is CASSFLSGWSDNQPQHF. The CDR3 DNA sequence: TGTGCCAGTAGTTTTTTGTCAGGGTGGAGCGACAATCAGCCCCAGCATTTT. This chain joins TRBV19 and TRBJ1-5; D possibly corresponds to TRBD1 (5 bases). The V gene's germline CDR1 is LNHDA and CDR2 SQIVND (reference sequence). This CDR3 comprises 17 residues. V lost 5 bases and J lost 3, with 20 bases in between.

The rearrangement joins TRBV6-6 to TRBJ2-1; TRBD2 matches 15 bases. J gave up 8 bases and V 5 bases, and 7 bases lay outside the gene matches. Per germline, CDR1 MNHNY and CDR2 SVGAGI (reference sequence). The CDR3 totals 16 residues. The CDR3 region is CASSAGLAGGQDEQFF. In nucleotides, the CDR3 is TGTGCCAGCAGTGCTGGACTAGCGGGGGGGCAGGATGAGCAGTTCTTC.

V and J are TRBV9 and TRBJ2-1; 8 nucleotides agree with TRBD2. This CDR3 region has 16 residues. Looked up from germline, CDR1 is SGDLS and CDR2 is YYNGEE. The junction had 13 bases not matched to a gene; V was cut back by 3 bases and J by 8 bases. Here the CDR3 reads CASSAGGSGNFHEQFF. The CDR3 nucleotides are TGTGCCAGCAGCGCTGGAGGTAGCGGGAATTTCCATGAGCAGTTCTTC.

This clone was found once. The V gene is TRBV9, the J gene TRBJ2-1, with D maybe TRBD2 (5 bases). The germline V and J ends were trimmed by 2 bases and 0 bases, with 9 bases remaining between them. In germline, CDR1 is SGDLS, CDR2 YYNGEE. This CDR3 region has 15 residues. The CDR3 region is CASSVDTSSYNEQFF. The DNA of the CDR3 is TGTGCCAGCAGCGTTGATACTAGCTCCTACAATGAGCAGTTCTTC. Looking up the rest from reference TRBV9 and TRBJ2-1 gives the full variable domain: DSGVTQTPKHLITATGQRVTLRCSPRSGDLSVYWYQQSLDQGLQFLIQYYNGEERAKGNILERFSAQQFPDLHSELNLSSLELGDSALYFCASSVDTSSYNEQFFGPGTRLTVL.

This chain links TRBV25-1 with TRBJ2-5, with D possibly being TRBD2 (6 bases). V dropped 6 bases and J dropped 3 bases, with 14 bases sitting between them. The length of the CDR3 is 14 residues. Germline values: CDR1 MGHDK, CDR2 SYGVNS. CDR3 nucleotide sequence: TGTGCCAGCAGCTACCGACTAGAGGAAGAGACCCAGTACTTC. This encodes CASSYRLEEETQYF. The entire variable domain, with the rest obtained from reference TRBV25-1 and TRBJ2-5, is as follows: EADIYQTPRYLVIGTGKKITLECSQTMGHDKMYWYQQDPGMELHLIHYSYGVNSTEKGDLSSESTVSRIRTEHFPLTLESARPSHTSQYLCASSYRLEEETQYFGPGTRLLVL.

CDR3 sequence: CASSSPMDRRKTYEQYF. For the CDR3, the DNA is TGTGCCAGCAGCTCGCCGATGGACAGGCGAAAAACCTACGAGCAGTACTTC. The chain combines TRBV11-2 with TRBJ2-7, with 7 nucleotides matching TRBD1. CDR3 length equals 17 residues. CDR1 and CDR2 from the germline V gene are SGHAT and FQNNGV. With V trimmed by 4 bases and J by 2 bases, 14 bases remained unmatched.

This clone was seen a few times. V gene TRBV6-5 combines with J gene TRBJ2-5, with D perhaps TRBD2 (6 bases). This CDR3 contains 14 residues. With 1 base removed from V and 2 bases from J, the gap between germline ends came to 8 bases. Per the germline V gene, CDR1 is MNHEY and CDR2 is SVGAGI. CDR3 nucleotide sequence: TGTGCCAGCAGTTACTGGGGGGTTCAAGAGACCCAGTACTTC. Its protein product is CASSYWGVQETQYF.

V and J are TRBV7-9 and TRBJ2-5, with D possibly TRBD1 on 5 matching bases. Germline V gene lookup returns CDR1 SEHNR and CDR2 FQNEAQ (reference sequence). Trimming removed 1 base from V and 5 bases from J, with 20 bases in between. The CDR3 spans 17 residues. DNA of the CDR3: TGTGCCAGCAGCTTAGAGGCCGGCCAGGGAAGGTGGGAGACCCAGTACTTC. This translates into CASSLEAGQGRWETQYF. Together with reference TRBV7-9 and TRBJ2-5, the CDR3 gives the full variable domain: DTGVSQNPRHKITKRGQNVTFRCDPISEHNRLYWYRQTLGQGPEFLTYFQNEAQLEKSRLLSDRFSAERPKGSFSTLEIQRTEQGDSAMYLCASSLEAGQGRWETQYFGPGTRLLVL.

This chain uses TRBV5-4 with TRBJ2-2; possible D gene TRBD1, 6 bases. The germline V gene has CDR1 SGHNT and CDR2 YYREEE (reference sequence). The CDR3 spans 16 residues. V was shortened by 1 base and J by 1 base, with 11 bases between the two germline ends. DNA of the CDR3: TGTGCCAGCAGCTTGACCCCGGGACAGAACACCGGGGAGCTGTTTTTT. Translating gives CASSLTPGQNTGELFF.

The chain has TRBV19 and TRBJ1-3, with a tentative D call TRBD1 (5 bases). V was pared by 7 bases and J by 1 base, with 17 bases between. The CDR3 is 16 amino acids. CDR1 is LNHDA and CDR2 is SQIVND in the germline V gene (reference sequence). This CDR3 reads CASTPAGRGSGNTIYF. In DNA form, the CDR3 reads TGTGCCAGTACCCCGGCGGGAAGGGGATCTGGAAACACCATATATTTT.

The chain joins TRBV6-5 to TRBJ2-7, with 9 bases that match TRBD1. Trimming cost V 7 bases and J 5 bases; bases outside gene matches: 9. The CDR3 totals 14 residues. Germline V gene lookup returns CDR1 MNHEY and CDR2 SVGAGI. The CDR3 nucleotides are TGTGCCAGCAAACCCGGGACAGGGCACCACGAGCAGTACTTC. Translated: CASKPGTGHHEQYF.

This chain connects TRBV28 to TRBJ1-1, with a possible D match to TRBD1 (6 bases). The CDR3 has 14 residues. V lost 4 bases and J 3 bases, leaving 12 bases between the germline ends. Germline CDR1 reads MDHEN; CDR2 reads SYDVKM. The CDR3 DNA follows: TGTGCCAGCAGTTCACAGGGATGGTACACTGAAGCTTTCTTT. Its translation: CASSSQGWYTEAFF.

This clone was detected a few times. The rearrangement joins TRBV30 to TRBJ2-7; perhaps TRBD1 as D (5 bases). Germline loops: CDR1 GTSNPN, CDR2 SVGIG (reference sequence). The CDR3 loop spans 17 amino acids. The V and J ends lost 0 bases and 4 bases respectively, with 22 bases between them. The CDR3 spells CAWSVRRSRQRPYEQYF. DNA for the CDR3: TGTGCCTGGAGTGTACGGCGCTCCCGACAGCGCCCTTACGAGCAGTACTTC.